This T cell receptor beta chain was profiled in a study of PD-L1 blockade in urothelial cancer. Overall study: T cells numbered a median of around 150,000 in the blood samples.

Patients suffered from locally advanced or metastatic urothelial carcinoma. Synthetic TCR analog templates were added to each PCR reaction. The data were produced by immunoSEQ multiplex PCR, yet TCRdb's version contains in-frame clones alone and is incomplete. The profile shows 70,000 to 75,000 clones, roughly 89% of them singletons. Concerning this clone itself: The antigen is unknown.

This CDR3 is 16 amino acids long. The germline gives CDR1 SEHNR, CDR2 FQNEAQ (reference sequence). With 2 bases removed from V and 5 bases from J, the gap between germline ends came to 17 bases. Study results and caveats: Better survival was predicted by below-median pretreatment blood TCR clonality.

Sequenced material: PBMCs, taken around atezolizumab (anti-PD-L1) treatment. This receptor was identified in a man aged 60 to 75 with urothelial cancer. The rearrangement uses TRBV7-9 and TRBJ2-3, with D maybe TRBD1 (7 bases). The CDR3 coding sequence is TGTGCCAGCAGCTTAATGCGGGGACAGTCAAAAGATACGCAGTATTTT. Its protein is CASSLMRGQSKDTQYF.